These 20 T cell receptor beta chains share one sample of origin, sequenced in a study of shared clonotypes between healthy human individuals. Assay used: immunoSEQ multiplex PCR; TCRdb lists only in-frame clones, some missing. The table records about 230,000 clones, 65% of them present only once. Material for sequencing was memory CD4+ T cells sorted from blood. Subset given: CD45RA-negative fraction. These receptors all stem from a man aged 30-40 years in good health.

The chain is built from TRBV29-1 and TRBJ2-5; tentatively, D is TRBD1 (6 bases). Germline-derived CDR1 and CDR2 are SQVTM and ANQGSEA. Trimming cost V 7 bases and J 1 base, with 16 bases left between them. This CDR3 is 14 amino acids long. CDR3 nucleotide sequence: TGCAGCGCCGCGGGTGGGGGCCCCCAAGAGACCCAGTACTTC. This sequence encodes CSAAGGGPQETQYF.

This clone has a count of ten or more. This sequence joins TRBV21-1 and TRBJ2-4; no DNA check was done on the table's D call, TRBD1. TRBV21-1 is given as a pseudogene. The CDR3 sequence is 15 residues long. The CDR3 spells CASSKVTGNKNIQYF. The CDR3 DNA follows: TGTGCCAGCAGCAAAGTGACAGGGAACAAAAACATTCAGTACTTC.

This clone has only one observation. This chain links TRBV11-2 with TRBJ2-7, with D maybe TRBD2 (5 bases). This CDR3 spans 15 amino acids. CDR1 SGHAT and CDR2 FQNNGV come from the germline V gene. The germline V and J ends were trimmed by 6 bases and 9 bases, with 24 bases remaining between them. CDR3 nucleotides: TGTGCCAGCAGTCCCGGGAAGGCGGCTGGCGGTGTGCAGTACTTC. This translates into CASSPGKAAGGVQYF.

Here the CDR3 reads CASRNLLAGYNTDTQYF. The CDR3 bases are TGTGCCAGCAGGAACCTTCTAGCGGGATACAACACAGATACGCAGTATTTT. The rearrangement uses TRBV27 and TRBJ2-3; 9 nucleotides agree with TRBD2. The CDR3 spans 17 residues. J was trimmed by 2 bases and V by 6 bases; bases with no gene match: 12. From germline, CDR1 is MNHEY and CDR2 SMNVEV (reference sequence).

This rearrangement joins TRBV9 to TRBJ1-4; D is unclear. The V end lost 4 bases, the J end lost 12 bases, and 16 bases lay between the germline ends. The CDR3 has 13 residues. CDR1 and CDR2 from the germline V gene are SGDLS and YYNGEE. The CDR3 spells CASSPETTSQLFF. In DNA, the CDR3 is TGTGCCAGCAGCCCCGAGACTACCTCCCAACTGTTTTTT.

The rearrangement joins TRBV30 to TRBJ2-3; no definite D call. The CDR3 is 12 amino acids. Germline values: CDR1 GTSNPN, CDR2 SVGIG (reference sequence). The germline V and J ends were trimmed by 5 bases and 3 bases, with 9 bases remaining between them. CDR3 loop: CAWDRHTDTQYF. The CDR3 nucleotides are TGTGCCTGGGATAGACATACAGATACGCAGTATTTT.

The rearrangement uses TRBV6-5 and TRBJ1-2; 12 positions agree with TRBD1. The CDR3 consists of 15 residues. Unmatched junction bases numbered 6, after V lost 2 bases and J lost 8 bases. Germline-derived CDR1 and CDR2 are MNHEY and SVGAGI. The CDR3 DNA reads TGTGCCAGCAGTTACGGGGGACAGGGGGCCTCGGGCTACACCTTC. Protein: CASSYGGQGASGYTF.

This chain uses TRBV11-3 with TRBJ2-1; no reliable D call. CDR1 and CDR2 (germline): SGHNT, YENEEA. The CDR3 sequence is 15 residues long. V was shortened by 1 base and J by 8 bases, with 15 bases between the two germline ends. CDR3: CASSLVASPIDEQFF. CDR3 bases: TGTGCCAGCAGCTTAGTGGCGAGTCCAATCGATGAGCAGTTCTTC. Supplemented by reference TRBV11-3 and TRBJ2-1, the full variable domain reads EAGVVQSPRYKIIEKKQPVAFWCNPISGHNTLYWYLQNLGQGPELLIRYENEEAVDDSQLPKDRFSAERLKGVDSTLKIQPAELGDSAVYLCASSLVASPIDEQFFGPGTRLTVL.

The rearrangement links TRBV30 to TRBJ2-3, with 9 positions matching TRBD2. This CDR3 contains 15 residues. V shed 0 bases and J 5 bases; nucleotides not matched to a gene: 6. Germline-derived CDR1 and CDR2 are GTSNPN and SVGIG (reference sequence). The CDR3 loop reads CAWSVGASGKDTQYF. Written as DNA, the CDR3 is TGTGCCTGGAGTGTCGGGGCTAGCGGGAAAGATACGCAGTATTTT. Full variable domain (remainder filled in from reference TRBV30 and TRBJ2-3): SQTIHQWPATLVQPVGSPLSLECTVEGTSNPNLYWYRQAAGRGLQLLFYSVGIGQISSEVPQNLSASRPQDRQFILSSKKLLLSDSGFYLCAWSVGASGKDTQYFGPGTRLTVL.

The chain carries TRBV2 and TRBJ2-7; 7 positions match TRBD2. Germline V CDR1 and CDR2: SNHLY, FYNNEI. CDR3 length equals 19 residues. The ends lost 4 bases at V and 2 bases at J; junction bases unmatched: 20. As DNA, the CDR3 is TGTGCCAGCAGTGGACCGGGACTACCGACCCCAGGCTGGGCCTACGAGCAGTACTTC. Protein product: CASSGPGLPTPGWAYEQYF.

This chain links TRBV5-4 with TRBJ2-3, with TRBD2 identical over 8 bases. The CDR3 is 15 amino acids. From germline, CDR1 is SGHNT and CDR2 YYREEE (reference sequence). V gave up 4 bases and J gave up 2 bases; unmatched junction bases: 6. The DNA for the CDR3 is TGTGCCAGCAGCAAGACTAGCGAACCCACAGATACGCAGTATTTT. This sequence encodes CASSKTSEPTDTQYF.

The CDR3 DNA reads as TGTGCCAGCAGTTACTCTAGCGGGGGGGCGGATGAGCAGTTCTTC. As protein: CASSYSSGGADEQFF. The chain links TRBV6-5 to TRBJ2-1, with 11 positions matching TRBD2. Germline V CDR1 and CDR2: MNHEY, SVGAGI. The V segment lost 0 bases and the J segment 8 bases; nucleotides outside the gene matches: 3. CDR3 size: 15 residues.

The rearrangement joins TRBV10-1 to TRBJ2-3; D unclear. Trimming removed 0 bases at V and 0 bases at J, with 10 bases between. Germline lookup yields CDR1 WNHNN and CDR2 SYGVQD (reference sequence). The CDR3 loop spans 16 amino acids. Written as DNA, the CDR3 is TGCGCCAGCAGTGAGTCCGGAACCCCTAGCACAGATACGCAGTATTTT. Translation: CASSESGTPSTDTQYF.

The V and J genes are TRBV28 and TRBJ2-1; 9 bases line up with TRBD1. CDR1 and CDR2 (germline): MDHEN, SYDVKM. Trimming took 6 bases from V and 7 from J; bases not matched to a gene: 10. The CDR3 is made up of 15 amino acids. DNA for the CDR3: TGTGCCAGCAGCCAACCGGGACAGGGATTGAATGAGCAGTTCTTC. Amino acid sequence: CASSQPGQGLNEQFF.

The chain recombines TRBV5-1 with TRBJ2-3, with D possibly being TRBD1 or TRBD2 (6 bases each). The CDR3 sequence is 14 residues long. V was pared by 2 bases and J by 2 bases, with 9 bases between. Per the germline V gene, CDR1 is SGHRS and CDR2 is YFSETQ. In DNA, the CDR3 is TGCGCCAGCAGCTTAAGGGGGGACACAGATACGCAGTATTTT. Translating it yields CASSLRGDTDTQYF. Based on the CDR3 plus reference TRBV5-1 and TRBJ2-3, the full variable domain is KAGVTQTPRYLIKTRGQQVTLSCSPISGHRSVSWYQQTPGQGLQFLFEYFSETQRNKGNFPGRFSGRQFSNSRSEMNVSTLELGDSALYLCASSLRGDTDTQYFGPGTRLTVL.

The rearrangement joins TRBV30 to TRBJ1-1; D call uncertain. CDR1 and CDR2 from the germline V gene are GTSNPN and SVGIG (reference sequence). Between the trimmed V and J ends, which lost 2 bases and 1 base, there was a span of 11 bases. The CDR3 runs to 14 residues. CDR3 bases: TGTGCCTGGAGTCCCGACGGAACGAACACTGAAGCTTTCTTT. This codes for CAWSPDGTNTEAFF.

There are a few counts of this clone. The rearrangement joins TRBV19 to TRBJ2-1, with D perhaps TRBD2 (7 bases). CDR3 length: 16 amino acids. V dropped 6 bases and J dropped 5 bases, with 20 bases sitting between them. CDR1 and CDR2 from the germline V gene are LNHDA and SQIVND (reference sequence). The CDR3 region is CASSPFGRGGNNEQFF. The CDR3 bases are TGTGCCAGTAGCCCGTTTGGAAGGGGGGGCAACAATGAGCAGTTCTTC. The entire variable domain, with the rest obtained from reference TRBV19 and TRBJ2-1, is as follows: DGGITQSPKYLFRKEGQNVTLSCEQNLNHDAMYWYRQDPGQGLRLIYYSQIVNDFQKGDIAEGYSVSREKKESFPLTVTSAQKNPTAFYLCASSPFGRGGNNEQFFGPGTRLTVL.

This clone came up a few times. V gene TRBV27 combines with J gene TRBJ1-5; no definite D call. Germline V CDR1 and CDR2: MNHEY, SMNVEV (reference sequence). The V end was cut by 6 bases, the J end by 9 bases, with 12 bases between. CDR3 length equals 12 residues. CDR3 in DNA: TGTGCCAGCAGCCCCCTCGGTGGGCCCCAGCATTTT. It specifies CASSPLGGPQHF.

The rearrangement joins TRBV7-8 to TRBJ2-7, with 7 bases fitting TRBD2. The V segment lost 4 bases and the J segment 6 bases; nucleotides outside the gene matches: 12. Germline V CDR1 and CDR2: SGHVS, FQNEAQ. The CDR3 has 15 amino acids. This CDR3 is CASSSAGVSGLEQYF. The CDR3 bases are TGTGCCAGCAGCTCCGCGGGGGTGTCTGGTCTCGAGCAGTACTTC.

The chain recombines TRBV7-8 with TRBJ2-3, with D perhaps matching TRBD2 (6 bases). V was clipped by 7 bases and J by 5 bases, with 16 bases between them. The length of the CDR3 is 14 residues. Germline V CDR1 and CDR2: SGHVS, FQNEAQ. The CDR3 nucleotides are TGTGCCAGCACCCACCGCCAGGGACTAGATACGCAGTATTTT. Translation gives CASTHRQGLDTQYF.